Listed below are T cell receptor beta chains from one sample, sequenced in a study of radiation and T cells in renal cell carcinoma. Sequencing used immunoSEQ multiplex PCR; TCRdb keeps in-frame clones, though not all of them. In the table there are some 80,000 clones, approximately 86% of which are singletons. This sample comprised blood, obtained from a patient whose treatment included radiotherapy and nephrectomy. The receptors come from a woman between 45 and 65 years old with renal cell carcinoma. Both conserved end residues are part of each CDR3. D genes are given only for firm matches. Clone size is stated in some rows and not others, as once, few, many or a class when expanded.

size	V	J	D	CDR3	DNA
-	TRBV19	TRBJ2-3	TRBD2	CASTPRGLAGDTQYF	TGTGCCAGTACCCCCCGGGGACTAGCGGGAGATACGCAGTATTTT
-	TRBV7-2	TRBJ2-1	TRBD2	CASSARRTSGGAVQFF	TGTGCCAGCAGCGCCCGCCGGACTAGCGGGGGGGCCGTACAGTTCTTC
-	TRBV6-5	TRBJ1-5	-	CASSGDGVGNQPQHF	TGTGCCAGCAGTGGCGACGGGGTGGGCAATCAGCCCCAGCATTTT
-	TRBV18	TRBJ1-3	-	CASSPTAGNTIYF	TGTGCCAGCTCACCGACTGCTGGAAACACCATATATTTT
-	TRBV7-2	TRBJ2-5	TRBD1	CASSWARGRETQYF	TGTGCCAGCAGCTGGGCTAGGGGGCGGGAGACCCAGTACTTC
-	TRBV5-1	TRBJ2-7	TRBD1	CASSSRRDRGPSEQYF	TGCGCCAGCAGCTCCAGGCGGGACAGGGGTCCCTCCGAGCAGTACTTC
-	TRBV19	TRBJ1-5	-	CASSIRGHSNQPQHF	TGTGCCAGTAGTATACGCGGGCATAGCAATCAGCCCCAGCATTTT
-	TRBV5-4	TRBJ2-7	-	CASSRYEQYF	TGTGCCAGCAGCCGTTACGAGCAGTACTTC
-	TRBV19	TRBJ1-6	TRBD1	CASSAGTGGAEDNSPLHF	TGTGCCAGTAGTGCCGGGACAGGGGGCGCGGAAGATAATTCACCCCTCCACTTT
-	TRBV29-1	TRBJ2-5	-	CSVEGGGPQETQYF	TGCAGCGTTGAAGGAGGGGGGCCTCAAGAGACCCAGTACTTC
-	TRBV7-2	TRBJ2-2	TRBD2	CASSLGGGSNTGELFF	TGTGCCAGCAGCTTAGGCGGCGGGAGTAACACCGGGGAGCTGTTTTTT
-	TRBV14	TRBJ1-2	-	CASSAVGTGGYTF	TGTGCCAGCAGCGCAGTGGGAACTGGTGGCTACACCTTC
-	TRBV7-2	TRBJ1-1	-	CASSGSLNTEAFF	TGTGCCAGCAGCGGGTCCTTGAACACTGAAGCTTTCTTT
once	TRBV11-2	TRBJ2-7	TRBD2	CASSYTPGTSYEQYF	TGTGCCAGCAGCTACACCCCCGGGACTAGCTACGAGCAGTACTTC
-	TRBV18	TRBJ1-5	-	CASSPQDSLQQPQHF	TGTGCCAGCTCACCACAGGACAGTCTTCAGCAGCCCCAGCATTTT
-	TRBV28	TRBJ1-3	TRBD1	CISVDRGGNTIYF	TGCATATCCGTGGACAGGGGTGGAAACACCATATATTTT
once	TRBV7-9	TRBJ2-7	TRBD2	CASSLETSGRAEQYF	TGTGCCAGCAGCTTAGAGACTAGCGGGCGGGCCGAGCAGTACTTC
few	TRBV4-3	TRBJ2-4	-	CASSQDFQGEGNIQYF	TGCGCCAGCAGCCAAGATTTCCAGGGGGAGGGTAACATTCAGTACTTC
-	TRBV19	TRBJ2-3	-	CASSIPGVTDTQYF	TGTGCCAGTAGTATCCCGGGAGTTACAGATACGCAGTATTTT
-	TRBV15	TRBJ2-5	TRBD2	CATSSGGAEETQYF	TGTGCCACCAGCAGCGGGGGGGCAGAAGAGACCCAGTACTTC
-	TRBV5-4	TRBJ1-3	-	CASSLDSSGNTIYF	TGTGCCAGCAGCTTGGATAGCTCTGGAAACACCATATATTTT
once	TRBV5-4	TRBJ2-5	-	CASSFDRAETQYF	TGTGCCAGCAGCTTCGATAGGGCAGAGACCCAGTACTTC
-	TRBV28	TRBJ1-4	-	CASSRRQSEKLFF	TGTGCCAGCAGTCGGAGACAGAGTGAAAAACTGTTTTTT
-	TRBV4-2	TRBJ1-2	-	CASSQNRDTKEGYTF	TGTGCCAGCAGCCAAAACCGGGACACTAAGGAGGGCTACACCTTC
-	TRBV7-2	TRBJ2-5	TRBD2	CASSSTSGGWETQYF	TGTGCCAGCAGTTCGACTAGCGGGGGCTGGGAGACCCAGTACTTC
-	TRBV12-2	TRBJ2-2	-	CASRLGTGSTGELFF	TGTGCAAGTCGCTTAGGGACAGGGAGCACCGGGGAGCTGTTTTTT
once	TRBV30	TRBJ2-5	-	CAGRPGAGETQYF	TGTGCCGGAAGACCGGGGGCCGGCGAGACCCAGTACTTC
-	TRBV6-5	TRBJ1-2	TRBD1	CASSRAQGVYGYTF	TGTGCCAGCAGCCGCGCACAGGGGGTCTATGGCTACACCTTC
-	TRBV19	TRBJ1-5	-	CASADSSQQPQHF	TGTGCCAGTGCGGACTCTTCGCAGCAGCCCCAGCATTTT
-	TRBV5-4	TRBJ2-3	TRBD2	CASRHPSGGATDTQYF	TGTGCCAGCAGACACCCTAGCGGGGGGGCAACAGATACGCAGTATTTT
-	TRBV10-1	TRBJ2-7	-	CASSEYRDYEQYF	TGCGCCAGCAGTGAGTACCGGGACTACGAGCAGTACTTC
-	TRBV27	TRBJ2-5	-	CASSLGGSQETQYF	TGTGCCAGCAGCCTAGGGGGTTCCCAAGAGACCCAGTACTTC
-	TRBV28	TRBJ1-5	-	CASSFTGLQPQHF	TGTGCCAGCAGTTTTACAGGACTTCAGCCCCAGCATTTT
-	TRBV5-1	TRBJ2-7	-	CASSSEAPNGEQYF	TGCGCCAGCAGCTCCGAGGCGCCTAATGGGGAGCAGTACTTC
-	TRBV7-9	TRBJ1-1	-	CASSLAVFGGLEAFF	TGTGCCAGCAGCTTAGCTGTATTTGGGGGCTTAGAAGCTTTCTTT
-	TRBV5-1	TRBJ2-1	-	CASSSYRVHNEQFF	TGCGCCAGCAGCTCTTACAGGGTCCACAATGAGCAGTTCTTC
-	TRBV6-4	TRBJ2-1	TRBD2	CASSEASGIGNNEQFF	TGTGCCAGCAGTGAGGCTAGCGGGATTGGGAACAATGAGCAGTTCTTC
-	TRBV19	TRBJ2-7	-	CASSKGGIGEQYF	TGTGCCAGTAGTAAGGGGGGGATTGGCGAGCAGTACTTC
-	TRBV7-2	TRBJ2-5	TRBD2	CASSVGLAVETQYF	TGTGCCAGCAGCGTGGGACTAGCGGTAGAGACCCAGTACTTC
-	TRBV7-3	TRBJ2-1	TRBD1	CASSTTGGSYNEQFF	TGTGCCAGCAGCACTACAGGGGGCTCCTACAATGAGCAGTTCTTC
-	TRBV9	TRBJ2-3	TRBD2	CASSVDSQRETDTQYF	TGTGCCAGCAGCGTAGATTCCCAGCGGGAAACAGATACGCAGTATTTT
medium-sized	TRBV6-5	TRBJ1-2	-	CASSYLRSLGYTF	TGTGCCAGCAGTTACTTACGGTCCCTGGGCTACACCTTC
-	TRBV5-1	TRBJ2-2	TRBD1	CASSSGQGSRTGELFF	TGCGCCAGCAGCTCCGGACAGGGATCAAGAACCGGGGAGCTGTTTTTT
-	TRBV11-2	TRBJ2-7	TRBD1	CASSLVGSGTGNYEQYF	TGTGCCAGCAGCTTAGTGGGGTCCGGGACAGGGAACTACGAGCAGTACTTC
-	TRBV5-4	TRBJ2-7	-	CASSLGERRSSYEQYF	TGTGCCAGCAGCTTGGGGGAGCGGAGGAGCTCCTACGAGCAGTACTTC
few	TRBV30	TRBJ1-1	-	CAWSKGADLTEAFF	TGTGCCTGGAGTAAAGGGGCGGACCTCACTGAAGCTTTCTTT
-	TRBV7-2	TRBJ1-1	-	CASSLADKNTEAFF	TGTGCCAGCAGCTTAGCAGACAAGAACACTGAAGCTTTCTTT
-	TRBV4-3	TRBJ2-1	TRBD1	CASSQIGTGGSYNEQFF	TGCGCCAGCAGCCAAATTGGCACAGGGGGGTCCTACAATGAGCAGTTCTTC